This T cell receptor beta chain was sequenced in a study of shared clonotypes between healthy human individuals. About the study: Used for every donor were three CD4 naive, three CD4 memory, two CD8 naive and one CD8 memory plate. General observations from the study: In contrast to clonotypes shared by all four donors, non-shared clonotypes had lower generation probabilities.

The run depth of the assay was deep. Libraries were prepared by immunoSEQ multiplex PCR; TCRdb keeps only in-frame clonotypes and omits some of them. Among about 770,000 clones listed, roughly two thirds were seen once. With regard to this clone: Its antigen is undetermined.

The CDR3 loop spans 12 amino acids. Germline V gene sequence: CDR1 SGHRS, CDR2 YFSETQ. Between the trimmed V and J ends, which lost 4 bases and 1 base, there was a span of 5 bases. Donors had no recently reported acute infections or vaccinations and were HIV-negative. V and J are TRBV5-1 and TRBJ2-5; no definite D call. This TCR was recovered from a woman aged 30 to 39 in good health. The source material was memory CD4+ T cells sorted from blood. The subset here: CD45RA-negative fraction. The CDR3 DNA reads TGCGCCAGCAGCGTGATCCAAGAGACCCAGTACTTC. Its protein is CASSVIQETQYF. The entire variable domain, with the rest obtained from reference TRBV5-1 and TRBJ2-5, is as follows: KAGVTQTPRYLIKTRGQQVTLSCSPISGHRSVSWYQQTPGQGLQFLFEYFSETQRNKGNFPGRFSGRQFSNSRSEMNVSTLELGDSALYLCASSVIQETQYFGPGTRLLVL.